This passage covers 27 T cell receptor beta chains from one sample sequenced in a study of blood T cell repertoires in COVID-19. The repertoire was sequenced with immunoSEQ multiplex PCR; TCRdb's copy has only in-frame clones and lacks some. The sample yields tens of thousands of clones, roughly 79% seen once. Sequenced sample: peripheral blood. Receptors were obtained from a human donor in a cohort sampled during active COVID-19.

The chain uses TRBV10-3 and TRBJ2-3; D might be TRBD2 (6 bases). V lost 5 bases and J 2 bases, leaving 20 bases between the germline ends. Looked up from germline, CDR1 is ENHRY and CDR2 is SYGVKD. This CDR3 has 17 residues. The CDR3 sequence is CAISNTGAQAVTDTQYF. In DNA form, the CDR3 reads TGTGCCATCAGTAATACGGGAGCTCAGGCAGTCACAGATACGCAGTATTTT.

This clone showed up just a few times. The chain uses TRBV27 and TRBJ2-7; perhaps TRBD2 as D (5 bases). From germline, CDR1 is MNHEY and CDR2 SMNVEV (reference sequence). The CDR3 length is 14 residues. Trimming left V 6 bases short and J 0 bases short, with 12 bases between. The CDR3 here is CASSPSGPSYEQYF. Here the CDR3 DNA reads TGTGCCAGCAGCCCGAGCGGTCCCTCCTACGAGCAGTACTTC.

The J gene is TRBJ2-7, the V gene TRBV30, with D perhaps TRBD1 (6 bases). Trimming removed 5 bases at V and 1 base at J, with 9 bases between. This CDR3 region has 12 residues. Germline values: CDR1 GTSNPN, CDR2 SVGIG (reference sequence). The CDR3 region is CAWETGSYEQYF. CDR3 DNA sequence: TGTGCCTGGGAGACAGGATCCTACGAGCAGTACTTC.

The chain has TRBV12-3 or TRBV12-4 and TRBJ2-5; TRBD1 is a possible D gene (6 bases). V lost 6 bases to trimming and J lost 6 bases, with 11 bases between them. The CDR3 is 12 residues long. CDR3 amino acids: CASSSDRKTQYF. DNA for the CDR3: TGTGCCAGCAGCTCCGACAGGAAGACCCAGTACTTC.

The V call is TRBV6-5, the J call TRBJ2-3; D may be TRBD2 (6 bases). CDR3 length: 11 amino acids. V gave up 7 bases and J gave up 6 bases, with 8 bases separating them. Germline V gene lookup returns CDR1 MNHEY and CDR2 SVGAGI. CDR3 loop: CASKEGDTQYF. The CDR3 region has the DNA TGTGCCAGCAAGGAGGGGGATACGCAGTATTTT.

This chain links TRBV11-3 with TRBJ2-7; D gene ambiguous. This CDR3 region has 13 residues. V was pared by 1 base and J by 6 bases, with 10 bases between. Germline values: CDR1 SGHNT, CDR2 YENEEA. CDR3 protein: CASSLGAAGEQYF. The CDR3 DNA follows: TGTGCCAGCAGCTTAGGGGCAGCTGGCGAGCAGTACTTC.

In this sample, this clone turned up once. The chain employs TRBV10-3 and TRBJ1-1; perhaps TRBD1 as D (5 bases). Germline lookup yields CDR1 ENHRY and CDR2 SYGVKD. Trimming removed 11 bases at V and 1 base at J, with 17 bases between. The CDR3 contains 14 residues. The CDR3 nucleotides read TGTGCCTCCGGGGGGGATCTGGGGAACACTGAAGCTTTCTTT. Protein sequence: CASGGDLGNTEAFF.

V is TRBV7-9 and J is TRBJ2-7; 7 bases agree with TRBD1. The CDR3 is 14 amino acids. V was pared by 3 bases and J by 2 bases, with 4 bases of the junction left unmatched. Germline V CDR1 and CDR2: SEHNR, FQNEAQ (reference sequence). CDR3 nucleotides: TGTGCCAGCAGCTTCACAGGGGCCGCCTACGAGCAGTACTTC. It is translated as CASSFTGAAYEQYF.

The genes are TRBV28 and TRBJ1-2; D perhaps matches TRBD1 (5 bases). The length of the CDR3 is 14 residues. Trimming cost V 6 bases and J 3 bases, with 14 bases left between them. The germline V gene encodes CDR1 MDHEN and CDR2 SYDVKM. The CDR3 region has the DNA TGTGCCAGCAGCCCCTGGGGGGGAGACTATGGCTACACCTTC. Its translation: CASSPWGGDYGYTF.

This clone is a singleton in its sample. In nucleotides, the CDR3 is TGTGCCAGTAGCTACCGACAGGGCTCACCCCTCCACTTT. Translating gives CASSYRQGSPLHF. V and J are TRBV19 and TRBJ1-6; 7 bases map to TRBD1. The CDR3 is made up of 13 amino acids. The germline V gene encodes CDR1 LNHDA and CDR2 SQIVND (reference sequence). The V segment lost 6 bases and the J segment 10 bases; nucleotides outside the gene matches: 6.

The V gene is TRBV5-4, the J gene TRBJ2-7, with a possible D match to TRBD2 (6 bases). This CDR3 comprises 14 residues. Per germline, CDR1 SGHNT and CDR2 YYREEE (reference sequence). V was shortened by 2 bases and J by 3 bases, with 12 bases between the two germline ends. CDR3 protein: CASSFGGTHYEQYF. DNA for the CDR3: TGTGCCAGCAGCTTCGGCGGGACCCACTACGAGCAGTACTTC.

This clone has at least ten counts. The chain recombines TRBV7-9 with TRBJ1-4, with D hard to call. There are 14 residues in the CDR3. Germline CDR1 reads SEHNR; CDR2 reads FQNEAQ (reference sequence). V was trimmed by 8 bases and J by 6 bases, leaving 16 bases between them. The CDR3 region has the DNA TGTGCCAGCGGTCCCGCATCCAGTGATGAAAAACTGTTTTTT. Translation gives CASGPASSDEKLFF.

V usage is TRBV5-5 and J usage is TRBJ1-2; 11 nucleotides align to TRBD1. The trim removed 0 bases at V and 4 bases at J, leaving 5 bases unmatched. The CDR3 loop spans 16 amino acids. The germline CDR1 and CDR2 sequences are SGHKS and YYEKEE (reference sequence). CDR3 sequence: CASSLAGQGGTYGYTF. Written as DNA, the CDR3 is TGTGCCAGCAGCTTGGCGGGACAGGGGGGAACCTATGGCTACACCTTC.

The J gene is TRBJ2-7, the V gene TRBV7-8; tentative D call: TRBD1 (6 bases). Germline lookup yields CDR1 SGHVS and CDR2 FQNEAQ. This CDR3 is built from 17 residues. V shed 5 bases and J shed 0 bases, with 20 bases lying between them. CDR3: CASSPTRGSLSSYEQYF. The CDR3 DNA is TGTGCCAGCAGCCCTACCAGGGGCAGCCTTAGCTCCTACGAGCAGTACTTC.

The chain employs TRBV6-2 or TRBV6-3 and TRBJ1-3; TRBD1 might be the D (6 bases). V was shortened by 2 bases and J by 0 bases, with 17 bases between the two germline ends. The CDR3 extends over 18 amino acids. Per germline, CDR1 MNHEY and CDR2 SVGEGT. DNA of the CDR3: TGTGCCAGCAGTTACGGATTAGACAGGACAAGCTCTGGAAACACCATATATTTT. Translated, it gives CASSYGLDRTSSGNTIYF.

This sequence joins TRBV2 and TRBJ2-2; 11 bases agree with TRBD2. CDR3 size: 15 residues. Trimming took 6 bases from V and 3 from J; bases not matched to a gene: 3. Germline V gene data show CDR1 as SNHLY and CDR2 as FYNNEI. The CDR3 region is CASRLLAGDTGELFF. The CDR3, as DNA: TGTGCCAGCAGGTTACTAGCGGGGGACACCGGGGAGCTGTTTTTT. Full variable domain (missing parts from reference TRBV2 and TRBJ2-2): EPEVTQTPSHQVTQMGQEVILRCVPISNHLYFYWYRQILGQKVEFLVSFYNNEISEKSEIFDDQFSVERPDGSNFTLKIRSTKLEDSAMYFCASRLLAGDTGELFFGEGSRLTVL.

This clone appeared a few times. CDR3 in amino acids: CASSLVSMNEKLFF. Written as DNA, the CDR3 is TGTGCCAGCAGCTTAGTTTCCATGAATGAAAAACTGTTTTTT. V is TRBV7-9 and J is TRBJ1-4; no firm D call. V lost 1 base and J 5 bases, leaving 8 bases between the germline ends. The CDR3 extends over 14 amino acids. Germline values: CDR1 SEHNR, CDR2 FQNEAQ (reference sequence).

V gene TRBV3-1 (or the pseudogene TRBV3-2) combines with J gene TRBJ2-7, with D tentatively TRBD2 (6 bases). Per the germline V gene, CDR1 is LGHDT and CDR2 is YNNKEL (reference sequence). The CDR3 runs to 16 residues. V gave up 4 bases and J gave up 2 bases, with 18 bases separating them. CDR3 nucleotide sequence: TGTGCCAGCAGCCCTGCCCGGGGACTGGGGACCTACGAGCAGTACTTC. Its protein is CASSPARGLGTYEQYF.

This chain uses TRBV10-3 with TRBJ2-1, with TRBD2 identical over 14 bases. This CDR3 has 16 residues. Germline CDR1 ENHRY, CDR2 SYGVKD. Unmatched junction bases numbered 5, after V lost 9 bases and J lost 1 base. CDR3 DNA: TGTGCCATTGGGGGACTAGCGGGAGTTTCCTACAATGAGCAGTTCTTC. It translates to CAIGGLAGVSYNEQFF.

The CDR3 DNA follows: TGCAGTGCTAGTCCGCCGGGGGTCCCCTATGGCTACACCTTC. Translating it yields CSASPPGVPYGYTF. The V gene is TRBV20-1, the J gene TRBJ1-2; D is perhaps TRBD1 (5 bases). Per germline, CDR1 DFQATT and CDR2 SNEGSKA (reference sequence). This CDR3 contains 14 residues. Trimming left V 3 bases short and J 4 bases short, with 15 bases between.

J is TRBJ2-1 and V is TRBV5-5; tentative D call: TRBD2 (5 bases). Deletions cut 0 bases from V and 0 bases from J, with 10 bases between. Germline lookup yields CDR1 SGHKS and CDR2 YYEKEE (reference sequence). CDR3 length: 16 amino acids. The CDR3 loop reads CASSLAPSTSYNEQFF. The CDR3 region has the DNA TGTGCCAGCAGCTTGGCGCCTAGCACCTCCTACAATGAGCAGTTCTTC.

V usage is TRBV5-6 and J usage is TRBJ1-3, with unresolved D. Looked up from germline, CDR1 is SGHDT and CDR2 is YYEEEE. The CDR3 is made up of 15 amino acids. V was shortened by 0 bases and J by 3 bases, with 10 bases between the two germline ends. In nucleotides, the CDR3 is TGTGCCAGCAGCTTGGGTCCACCCGGTGGAAACACCATATATTTT. Translating it yields CASSLGPPGGNTIYF.

This chain links TRBV4-3 with TRBJ2-6, with TRBD1 identical over 9 bases. Germline CDR1 reads LGHNA; CDR2 reads YSLEER. Trimming took 0 bases from V and 4 from J; bases not matched to a gene: 4. The CDR3 is made up of 17 amino acids. The CDR3 DNA reads TGCGCCAGCAGCCAAGAGGGGACAGGGTCCGGGGCCAACGTCCTGACTTTC. Its translation is CASSQEGTGSGANVLTF.

The CDR3 region is CASSRPTGENIQYF. CDR3 in DNA: TGTGCCAGCAGCCGTCCGACAGGGGAAAACATTCAGTACTTC. V gene TRBV4-2 combines with J gene TRBJ2-4; 8 bases agree with TRBD1. The CDR3 consists of 14 residues. With V trimmed by 4 bases and J by 5 bases, 4 bases remained unmatched. CDR1 and CDR2 from the germline V gene are LGHNA and YNFKEQ.

CDR3 residues: CAWSAPSQPQHF. In nucleotides, the CDR3 is TGTGCCTGGAGTGCCCCTTCCCAGCCCCAGCATTTT. This sequence joins TRBV30 and TRBJ1-5; the D is unclear. Germline-derived CDR1 and CDR2 are GTSNPN and SVGIG (reference sequence). V was clipped by 1 base and J by 7 bases, with 8 bases between them. The CDR3 spans 12 residues. The entire variable domain, with the rest obtained from reference TRBV30 and TRBJ1-5, is as follows: SQTIHQWPATLVQPVGSPLSLECTVEGTSNPNLYWYRQAAGRGLQLLFYSVGIGQISSEVPQNLSASRPQDRQFILSSKKLLLSDSGFYLCAWSAPSQPQHFGDGTRLSIL.

The genes are TRBV28 and TRBJ2-6, with TRBD2 matching 7 bases. This CDR3 has 19 residues. Germline V gives CDR1 MDHEN, CDR2 SYDVKM. Losses at the gene ends were 1 base for V and 0 bases for J; bases not matched to a gene: 9. The CDR3 DNA follows: TGTGCCAGCAGTTTATACGATTTGGGAGGGAACTCTGGGGCCAACGTCCTGACTTTC. Amino acids: CASSLYDLGGNSGANVLTF.

This clone was counted between two and nine times. The chain links TRBV6-4 to TRBJ1-1, with D maybe TRBD1 (6 bases). In germline, CDR1 is MRHNA, CDR2 SNTAGT. The CDR3 is 18 amino acids. V gave up 5 bases and J gave up 0 bases, with 22 bases separating them. This chain's CDR3 is CASSCLRGGEPMNTEAFF. The CDR3 nucleotides are TGTGCCAGCAGTTGCTTGAGGGGGGGCGAACCAATGAACACTGAAGCTTTCTTT.